This T cell receptor (beta chain) originates from a study of identical twins. Study outcomes and limitations: There is a chance that invariant MAIT and iNKT cells partially muddied zero-insertion analyses. Findings came from cross-sectional statistics, without long-term follow-up of donors. Sequences that were beta out-of-frame showed weaker excess twin sharing.

This clonotype was seen more than once but under ten times. Its target is not known. A universal primer site was created by template switching, with the cDNA bearing unique molecular identifiers. One entry per CDR3 protein, called by TCRdb with MiXCR from the 5' RACE reads. This table has nearly 900,000 distinct CDR3 sequences, 10% to 15% appearing once. The same specimen was also included in a second study, on yellow fever vaccine responses in identical twins.

The sample comprised PBMCs. This TCR derives from a woman in her late teens or twenties in good health.

CDR3 coding DNA: TGTGCCAGCAGCCCGGGGACTGCCTTTGGTACGCAGTATTTT. It specifies CASSPGTAFGTQYF. The V call is TRBV11-2, the J call TRBJ2-3; D may be TRBD2 (6 bases). CDR3 length: 14 residues. V was shortened by 5 bases and J by 8 bases, with 17 bases between the two germline ends. Germline V lookup: CDR1 SGHAT, CDR2 FQNNGV.